The T cell receptor beta chain under discussion was sequenced for a study of neoadjuvant nivolumab and ipilimumab in lung cancer. Overall study: Nivolumab 3 mg/kg was given days 1, 15 and 29, plus ipilimumab 1 mg/kg day 1 in combination.

A remark on this clone: Its antigen is not known.

The repertoire was sequenced with immunoSEQ multiplex PCR; TCRdb's copy has only in-frame clones and lacks some. The table shows about 38,000 clones, with about 91% occurring only once. General study points: TCR clonality did not significantly correlate with pathologic tumor regression.

This specimen consisted of peripheral blood, obtained before neoadjuvant nivolumab, alone or with ipilimumab. This receptor was taken from an adult with non-small cell lung cancer.

DNA for the CDR3: TGTGCCAGCCAAAGGGAGATTACGAACACTGAAGCTTTCTTT. Encoded protein: CASQREITNTEAFF. This chain links TRBV6-1 with TRBJ1-1, with D hard to call. V lost 8 bases to trimming and J lost 1 base, with 14 bases between them. The CDR3 runs 14 residues. Germline V lookup: CDR1 MNHNS, CDR2 SASEGT.